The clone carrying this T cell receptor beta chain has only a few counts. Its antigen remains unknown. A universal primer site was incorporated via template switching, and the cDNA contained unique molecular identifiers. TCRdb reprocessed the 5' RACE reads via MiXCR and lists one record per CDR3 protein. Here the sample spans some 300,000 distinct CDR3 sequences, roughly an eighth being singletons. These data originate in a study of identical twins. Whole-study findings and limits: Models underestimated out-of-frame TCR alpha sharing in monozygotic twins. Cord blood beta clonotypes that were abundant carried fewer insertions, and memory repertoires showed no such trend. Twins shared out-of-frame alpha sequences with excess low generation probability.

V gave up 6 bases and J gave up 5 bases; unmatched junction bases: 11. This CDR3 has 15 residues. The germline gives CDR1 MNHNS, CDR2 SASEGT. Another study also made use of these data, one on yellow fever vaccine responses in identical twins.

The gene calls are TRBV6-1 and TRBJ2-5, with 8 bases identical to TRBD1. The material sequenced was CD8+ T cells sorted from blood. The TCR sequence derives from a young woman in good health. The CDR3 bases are TGTGCCAGCAGGCAAGAGGACAGGGTGAGGGAGACCCAGTACTTC. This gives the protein CASRQEDRVRETQYF.